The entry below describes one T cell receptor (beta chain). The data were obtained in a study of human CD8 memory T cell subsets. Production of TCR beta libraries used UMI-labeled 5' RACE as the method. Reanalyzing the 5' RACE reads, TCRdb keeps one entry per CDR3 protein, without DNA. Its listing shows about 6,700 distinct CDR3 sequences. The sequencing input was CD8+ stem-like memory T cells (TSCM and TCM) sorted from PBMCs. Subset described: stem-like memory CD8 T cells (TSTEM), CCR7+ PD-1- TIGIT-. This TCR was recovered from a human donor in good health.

This CDR3 reads CASSSRQGLYGYTF. The chain carries TRBV7-2 and TRBJ1-2; TCRdb's D gene call, TRBD1, goes unchecked for lack of DNA. The CDR3 contains 14 residues. Looked up from germline, CDR1 is SGHTA and CDR2 is FQGNSA.